The 9 T cell receptor beta chains below all came from one sample that was sequenced in a study of early T cells in non-severe SARS-CoV-2 infection. MiXCR, run by TCRdb on the 5' RACE reads, gives a single entry per CDR3 protein. The sample includes tens of thousands of distinct CDR3 sequences, 6% to 7% of them seen just once. Sequences were derived from whole blood, sampled at baseline. These receptors were obtained from an adult who was a healthcare worker with PCR-confirmed SARS-CoV-2 infection or an uninfected control (not recorded which).

This clonotype has ten or more counts. The chain employs TRBV13 and TRBJ1-1; the D is unclear. CDR1 and CDR2 (germline): PRHDT, FYEKMQ (reference sequence). The CDR3 has 14 residues. V was pared by 2 bases and J by 3 bases, with 10 bases between. CDR3 nucleotide sequence: TGTGCCAGCAGCTTAAATCTGGGCCACACTGAAGCTTTCTTT. Its protein is CASSLNLGHTEAFF.

This clonotype was observed a handful of times. Given the absence of the conserved phenylalanine or tryptophan at the CDR3 end, a read error is likely. This chain uses TRBV4-3 with TRBJ2-6; perhaps D is TRBD1 or TRBD2 (5 bases each). Germline V gives CDR1 LGHNA, CDR2 YSLEER. The CDR3 has 17 residues. V lost 0 bases, J lost 4 bases, and 13 bases lay in between. CDR3 sequence: CASSQEGAGTGANVLTS. The CDR3 DNA is TGCGCCAGCAGCCAAGAAGGAGCAGGGACCGGGGCCAACGTCCTGACTTCC.

There are a few counts of this clonotype. The V gene is TRBV9, the J gene TRBJ1-2; no clear D. CDR3 size: 15 residues. The germline V and J ends were trimmed by 0 bases and 1 base, with 10 bases remaining between them. CDR1 is SGDLS and CDR2 is YYNGEE in the germline V gene. The CDR3: CASSVAPASNYGYTF. The DNA of the CDR3 is TGTGCCAGCAGCGTAGCGCCAGCCAGTAACTATGGCTACACCTTC.

The chain is built from TRBV2 and TRBJ2-5, with TRBD2 matching 8 bases. Per the germline V gene, CDR1 is SNHLY and CDR2 is FYNNEI. The CDR3 extends over 18 amino acids. After removal of 4 bases from V and 0 bases from J, the junction contained 13 bases not matched to a gene. CDR3 sequence reads: CASSGRLTKREYQETQYF. As DNA, the CDR3 is TGTGCCAGCAGTGGAAGGTTGACTAAGCGGGAGTACCAAGAGACCCAGTACTTC.

To note about this clonotype: Germline and junction disagree at one end, which may indicate a read error. The chain carries TRBV5-1 and TRBJ1-2; 8 bases map to TRBD1. CDR3 length equals 15 residues. Germline CDR1 reads SGHRS; CDR2 reads YFSETQ. This CDR3 reads CANSLTGEPAEGYTF. In DNA form, the CDR3 reads TGCGCCAACAGCTTGACAGGGGAACCCGCTGAAGGCTACACCTTC.

This clonotype was detected many times. The CDR3 region is CASSRQGKLFF. In DNA form, the CDR3 reads TGTGCCAGCAGCCGCCAGGGAAAACTGTTTTTT. The V and J genes are TRBV12-3 or TRBV12-4 and TRBJ1-4; tentatively, D is TRBD1 (5 bases). V lost 6 bases and J 10 bases, leaving 9 bases between the germline ends. The CDR3 spans 11 residues.

This clonotype was counted between two and nine times. This chain joins TRBV20-1 and TRBJ2-5; D is perhaps TRBD2 (6 bases). The germline V gene encodes CDR1 DFQATT and CDR2 SNEGSKA (reference sequence). The CDR3 spans 14 residues. Between the trimmed V and J ends, which lost 3 bases and 5 bases, there was a span of 16 bases. The CDR3 loop reads CSAREGHARETQYF. In DNA form, the CDR3 reads TGCAGTGCTAGGGAGGGTCATGCGCGGGAGACCCAGTACTTC.

There are many counts of this clonotype. The chain recombines TRBV12-3 or TRBV12-4 with TRBJ2-2; D is unresolved. CDR3 size: 13 residues. Trimming removed 7 bases at V and 1 base at J, with 7 bases between. The CDR3 DNA follows: TGTGCCAGCAATGACAAGAACACCGGGGAGCTGTTTTTT. Translated, it gives CASNDKNTGELFF.

This clonotype was observed many times. This sequence joins TRBV25-1 and TRBJ2-5; TRBD1 matches at 8 bases. Per germline, CDR1 MGHDK and CDR2 SYGVNS. V dropped 4 bases and J dropped 2; count of bases not matched to a gene: 3. This CDR3 comprises 14 residues. CDR3: CASSGWTGQETQYF. DNA of the CDR3: TGTGCCAGCAGTGGGTGGACAGGGCAAGAGACCCAGTACTTC.